This TCR beta chain was identified during a study of blood T cells in healthy people across ages. Study-wide background: Per two T cells, template switching captured roughly one barcoded beta molecule. Regarding the study as a whole: TCR beta diversity, measured per million T cells, fell in a roughly linear way with age.

For the second PCR, which ran for about 6 to 11 cycles, a sample-barcoded 5' primer and a J-beta primer mix were used. TCRdb reprocessed the 5' RACE reads with MiXCR, giving one entry per CDR3 protein. This table holds hundreds of thousands of distinct CDR3 sequences, roughly 48% found once. Healthy Russian Caucasian donors spanned ages about 6 to 100 years. Peripheral blood from each donor was collected in a volume of 8 to 10 milliliters. This clonotype turned up a few times. Its target is unknown. The CDR3 has 18 residues. Germline V gene lookup returns CDR1 DFQATT and CDR2 SNEGSKA (reference sequence). The V segment lost 0 bases and the J segment 4 bases; nucleotides outside the gene matches: 12.

Input material: blood. The receptor was isolated from an older man in good health. The V and J genes are TRBV20-1 and TRBJ2-5; 12 nucleotides align to TRBD2. Here the CDR3 DNA reads TGCAGTGCTAGAGATCCCTTCTCGACTAGCGGGGGCACAGAGACCCAGTACTTC. It encodes CSARDPFSTSGGTETQYF.